This T cell receptor (beta chain) was captured in a study of blood T cell repertoires in COVID-19. Across the whole study: Sample material is recorded as cDNA or gDNA derived from T cells, B-cell-depleted T cells, or PBMCs.

As processed by the authors: Nucleated cell counts were estimated from reference gene primer amplification. The table came from immunoSEQ multiplex PCR; TCRdb's copy has only in-frame clones and leaves some out. That table furnishes V, J and clone size, whereas the DNA furnished D and trimming. Here the sample spans about 33,000 clones, approximately 90% being singletons. This CDR3 has 16 residues. Germline V gene sequence: CDR1 SGHTA, CDR2 FQGNSA. The ends lost 2 bases at V and 2 bases at J; junction bases unmatched: 4. Sequences were obtained from peripheral blood. V usage is TRBV7-2 and J usage is TRBJ2-1; 9 bases align to TRBD2. The TCR was taken from a human donor with active COVID-19. The donor label of this sample is uncertain. The chain's CDR3 is CASSLIGGRAYNEQFF. CDR3 nucleotides: TGTGCCAGCAGCTTAATCGGCGGGAGGGCCTACAATGAGCAGTTCTTC.